The 14 T cell receptor beta chains given below trace back to one sample, sequenced in a study of T cell changes during pregnancy in multiple sclerosis. Here immunoSEQ multiplex PCR was the method, and the copy in TCRdb shows in-frame clones only, minus some. This table has about 66,000 clones, around nine tenths appearing once. The specimen was CD8+ T cells from peripheral blood mononuclear cells, collected before pregnancy. The origin of the receptors is a female donor with multiple sclerosis, enrolled in a pregnancy study.

The V call is TRBV5-6, the J call TRBJ1-1, with D tentatively TRBD1 (6 bases). This CDR3 region has 15 residues. Per the germline V gene, CDR1 is SGHDT and CDR2 is YYEEEE. V was trimmed by 0 bases and J by 6 bases, leaving 15 bases between them. CDR3 amino acids: CASSLVAGAIAEAFF. In DNA, the CDR3 is TGTGCCAGCAGCTTGGTGGCAGGGGCTATAGCTGAAGCTTTCTTT. Drawing the rest from reference TRBV5-6 and TRBJ1-1, the complete variable domain is DAGVTQSPTHLIKTRGQQVTLRCSPKSGHDTVSWYQQALGQGPQFIFQYYEEEERQRGNFPDRFSGHQFPNYSSELNVNALLLGDSALYLCASSLVAGAIAEAFFGQGTRLTVV.

The chain recombines TRBV11-2 with TRBJ1-5, with TRBD1 matching over 10 bases. The CDR3 has 15 residues. Germline V gene data show CDR1 as SGHAT and CDR2 as FQNNGV. V trimming: 1 base; J trimming: 6 bases; junction bases outside the gene matches: 3. CDR3 sequence: CASSLGTGGVQPQHF. CDR3 DNA: TGTGCCAGCAGCTTAGGGACAGGGGGAGTTCAGCCCCAGCATTTT.

The chain uses TRBV5-1 and TRBJ2-3; 7 nucleotides match TRBD2. The CDR3 runs 14 residues. The germline V gene encodes CDR1 SGHRS and CDR2 YFSETQ. The V gene end was trimmed by 0 bases and the J gene end by 4 bases; junction bases not matched to a gene: 2. Written as DNA, the CDR3 is TGCGCCAGCAGCTTGGATGGGGGGGCAGATACGCAGTATTTT. Residues: CASSLDGGADTQYF.

This clone was detected only once. The V gene is TRBV7-6, the J gene TRBJ2-7; 9 positions match TRBD1. The germline CDR1 and CDR2 sequences are SGHVS and FNYEAQ. V lost 4 bases and J lost 4; bases outside the gene matches: 5. This CDR3 comprises 14 residues. The CDR3 coding sequence is TGTGCCAGCAGCTCAACGGGACAGGGATACGAGCAGTACTTC. Encoded protein: CASSSTGQGYEQYF.

J is TRBJ2-1 and V is TRBV6-1; no reliable D call. Germline assignment: CDR1 MNHNS and CDR2 SASEGT. The V end was cut by 8 bases, the J end by 0 bases, with 11 bases between. CDR3 length: 14 residues. Written as DNA, the CDR3 is TGTGCCAGCCTAGATTTTAGCTCCTACAATGAGCAGTTCTTC. It encodes CASLDFSSYNEQFF.

The chain carries TRBV6-5 and TRBJ1-4, with 7 bases lining up with TRBD1. The germline V gene has CDR1 MNHEY and CDR2 SVGAGI. The CDR3 length is 15 residues. V trimming: 0 bases; J trimming: 6 bases; junction bases outside the gene matches: 4. CDR3 DNA sequence: TGTGCCAGCAGTTACTCGGTTACAGGGGATGAAAAACTGTTTTTT. It is translated as CASSYSVTGDEKLFF.

The chain links TRBV7-3 to TRBJ2-3; 9 bases align to TRBD2. This CDR3 has 17 amino acids. The germline gives CDR1 SGHTA, CDR2 FQGTGA. V lost 4 bases and J lost 1; bases outside the gene matches: 9. The CDR3 loop is CASSWRGGGIGTDTQYF. The CDR3 nucleotides read TGTGCCAGCAGCTGGCGCGGGGGGGGCATCGGCACAGATACGCAGTATTTT.

This clone is a singleton in its sample. The chain couples TRBV7-9 to TRBJ1-4; D unclear. V was pared by 8 bases and J by 8 bases, with 18 bases between. CDR1 is SEHNR and CDR2 is FQNEAQ in the germline V gene (reference sequence). The CDR3 has 14 residues. CDR3 nucleotides: TGTGCCAGCCTCCGAACAGCGGGAGGGGAAAAACTGTTTTTT. Translating it yields CASLRTAGGEKLFF.

The J gene is TRBJ1-3, the V gene TRBV9; no clear D gene. Per the germline V gene, CDR1 is SGDLS and CDR2 is YYNGEE. The CDR3 runs 13 residues. V lost 3 bases to trimming and J lost 2 bases, with 6 bases between them. The CDR3 loop is CASSAPAGNTIYF. CDR3 sequence (DNA): TGTGCCAGCAGCGCCCCGGCTGGAAACACCATATATTTT.

This rearrangement joins TRBV5-6 to TRBJ2-7, with D possibly matching TRBD1 (5 bases). The length of the CDR3 is 12 residues. The germline V gene has CDR1 SGHDT and CDR2 YYEEEE. Deletions cut 4 bases from V and 5 bases from J, with 10 bases between. The chain's CDR3 is CASSRQTHEQYF. The CDR3 region has the DNA TGTGCCAGCAGCCGACAGACCCACGAGCAGTACTTC. Using reference TRBV5-6 and TRBJ2-7 for the parts outside the CDR3, the full variable domain is DAGVTQSPTHLIKTRGQQVTLRCSPKSGHDTVSWYQQALGQGPQFIFQYYEEEERQRGNFPDRFSGHQFPNYSSELNVNALLLGDSALYLCASSRQTHEQYFGPGTRLTVT.

The chain has TRBV29-1 and TRBJ1-1; 8 bases fit TRBD1. Germline CDR1 SQVTM, CDR2 ANQGSEA. Trimming removed 7 bases from V and 0 bases from J; junction bases left unmatched: 4. This CDR3 is 13 amino acids long. Here the CDR3 reads CSAGQGLNTEAFF. Here the CDR3 DNA reads TGCAGCGCAGGACAGGGCCTGAACACTGAAGCTTTCTTT.

This chain joins TRBV5-1 and TRBJ2-2; 8 bases map to TRBD1. The CDR3 runs to 16 residues. After removal of 4 bases from V and 5 bases from J, the junction contained 10 bases not matched to a gene. CDR1 is SGHRS, CDR2 YFSETQ, per germline. CDR3 loop: CASSDWTGLGTGELFF. The CDR3 nucleotides are TGCGCCAGCAGCGACTGGACAGGGCTGGGGACCGGGGAGCTGTTTTTT. Full variable domain (rest looked up from reference TRBV5-1 and TRBJ2-2): KAGVTQTPRYLIKTRGQQVTLSCSPISGHRSVSWYQQTPGQGLQFLFEYFSETQRNKGNFPGRFSGRQFSNSRSEMNVSTLELGDSALYLCASSDWTGLGTGELFFGEGSRLTVL.

The gene calls are TRBV19 and TRBJ1-5; D is possibly TRBD1 (6 bases). V was pared by 0 bases and J by 3 bases, with 12 bases between. Looked up from germline, CDR1 is LNHDA and CDR2 is SQIVND (reference sequence). The CDR3 contains 16 residues. The CDR3 coding sequence is TGTGCCAGTAGTATAGATCTAGGGGGTCCCAATCAGCCCCAGCATTTT. It codes for CASSIDLGGPNQPQHF.

V is TRBV27 and J is TRBJ2-1; 9 nucleotides line up with TRBD1. The CDR3 has 14 residues. Trimming at V came to 4 bases and at J to 5 bases, leaving 3 bases not matched to a gene. Germline CDR1 is MNHEY and CDR2 is SMNVEV (reference sequence). The CDR3 coding sequence is TGTGCCAGCAGTTGGACAGGGGCAAACAATGAGCAGTTCTTC. Translation: CASSWTGANNEQFF.